This T cell receptor beta chain emerged from a study of cytomegalovirus exposure and HLA in healthy donors. The length of the CDR3 is 9 residues. The V end was cut by 10 bases, the J end by 6 bases, with 6 bases between. Looked up from germline, CDR1 is LGHDT and CDR2 is YNNKEL (reference sequence). PCR amplification relied on 60 Vbeta primers (plus 13 Jbeta primers). The assay was immunoSEQ multiplex PCR, and TCRdb's table has in-frame clones only and misses some. This sample's table has 110,000 to 150,000 clones. The V call is TRBV3-1 (or the pseudogene TRBV3-2), the J call TRBJ2-5; a possible D gene is TRBD2 (5 bases). The TCR comes from a male donor in good health and CMV-seronegative. What was sequenced was PBMCs. This chain's CDR3 is CAIGKTQYF. For the CDR3, the DNA is TGTGCCATCGGGAAGACCCAGTACTTC.